These T cell receptor beta chains were read from a single sample in a study of T cell repertoires in cytomegalovirus infection. From the reads, TCRdb called clonotypes with MiXCR, one entry per CDR3 protein. Of over 95,000 distinct CDR3 sequences detected, 30% appear once; the ten largest clones hold around two fifths. Their antigens are not known. The source was CD8+ T cells from cultured PBMCs, collected from culture after CMV antigen stimulation. Receptors originate from a human donor in good health (CMV status not recorded). Some clones in this sample may be carry-over from other donors' samples. The CDR3 runs from the conserved cysteine through the conserved F or W. The size of a clone is reported for some rows only, either as once, few or many, or as a class for expanded clones.

J gene,V gene,clone size,CDR3 length,CDR3 protein
TRBJ2-7,TRBV2,NA,16,CASSEPGTSGGYEQYF
TRBJ2-1,TRBV12-3/TRBV12-4,NA,14,CASSLKASWGEQFF
TRBJ1-6,TRBV27,NA,13,CASSHREGSPLHF
TRBJ2-2,TRBV7-8,NA,18,CASRERLAGGGNTGELFF
TRBJ1-6,TRBV27,NA,14,CASSSGTGLPPLHF
TRBJ2-2,TRBV27,medium-sized,14,CASSFGASTGELFF
TRBJ2-7,TRBV20-1,NA,15,CSAPPARDRLYEQYF
TRBJ1-2,TRBV11-2,NA,18,CASSLDRDARDPNYGYTF
TRBJ2-3,TRBV7-2,NA,13,CASSFDTTDTQYF
TRBJ1-3,TRBV29-1,few,12,CSVEGRGNTIYF
TRBJ1-1,TRBV10-3,few,16,CAISEAAGIMNTEAFF
TRBJ2-5,TRBV29-1,NA,12,CSVETSGETQYF
TRBJ2-5,TRBV27,NA,14,CASSAAVQGETQYF
TRBJ2-3,TRBV4-1,few,18,CASSGPGRLRRPTDTQYF
TRBJ2-2,TRBV11-1,NA,17,CASSLAGPRGRGGELFF
TRBJ2-3,TRBV7-2,many,14,CASSLGQLFDTQYF
TRBJ2-1,TRBV6-5,few,14,CASSYSTGYNEQFF
TRBJ2-1,TRBV19,few,15,CASSIEGHTYNEQFF
TRBJ1-2,TRBV3-1,NA,15,CASSQGGQGSYGYTF
TRBJ1-1,TRBV6-5,NA,14,CASSYGGGSTEAFF
TRBJ1-1,TRBV25-1,many,15,CASSEGDRGNTEAFF
TRBJ2-2,TRBV7-8,many,19,CASSIGGWFGTANTGELFF
TRBJ1-5,TRBV27,NA,13,CASSPHPQQPQHF
TRBJ1-6,TRBV7-6,NA,17,CASSPDRGRFRGSPLHF
TRBJ2-5,TRBV29-1,NA,13,CSGRDYYQETQYF
TRBJ1-1,TRBV29-1,NA,14,CSVGWTVGSTEAFF
TRBJ1-2,TRBV19,few,15,CASSIRRGINYGYTF
TRBJ2-7,TRBV4-3,NA,18,CASSRTLSVRGPSYEQYF
TRBJ2-7,TRBV28,NA,15,CASSHPTRDTYEQYF
TRBJ2-7,TRBV7-2,NA,16,CASSSGPPPQIYEQYF
TRBJ1-3,TRBV7-6,NA,16,CASSLAYSRAGNTIYF
TRBJ1-2,TRBV27,NA,14,CASSLAPNFYGYTF
TRBJ2-1,TRBV10-3,NA,14,CAISELDAYNEQFF
TRBJ2-2,TRBV5-4,NA,14,CASSLAMNTGELFF
TRBJ2-1,TRBV4-2,once,13,CASSQGVRDEQFF
TRBJ2-2,TRBV6-4,NA,16,CASSDSPGGHTGELFF
TRBJ1-6,TRBV6-4,NA,14,CASSDPSGGSPLHF
TRBJ2-7,TRBV4-2,few,16,CASSPNYDSPTYEQYF
TRBJ1-4,TRBV12-3/TRBV12-4,many,14,CASSLFGPAGKLFF
TRBJ1-2,TRBV7-6,NA,14,CASSSEDFASGYTF
TRBJ1-1,TRBV25-1,once,16,CASIFIRGDRATEAFF
TRBJ2-4,TRBV7-8,NA,15,CASSGPRTGENIQYF
TRBJ1-2,TRBV7-9,NA,11,CASDGGYGYTF
TRBJ2-3,TRBV2,NA,14,CASSAGTDTDTQYF
TRBJ1-1,TRBV7-8,few,14,CASSWTTGGTEAFF
TRBJ2-2,TRBV10-3,few,15,CATGTSGANTGELFF
TRBJ2-1,TRBV9,many,15,CASSVVASGGNEQFF
TRBJ2-3,TRBV19,NA,15,CASSQTGGGTDTQYF
TRBJ2-3,TRBV4-2,NA,16,CASSHPTETQPDTQYF
TRBJ1-2,TRBV27,NA,13,CASSLQAGRGYTF
TRBJ2-3,TRBV27,NA,13,CASSWVSTDTQYF
TRBJ2-5,TRBV5-4,NA,14,CASSLGQGGETQYF
TRBJ1-5,TRBV7-6,NA,12,CTSSPSSQPQHF